Ten or more counts support the clone carrying this T cell receptor (beta chain). Antigen unknown. Germline V gene data show CDR1 as DFQATT and CDR2 as SNEGSKA (reference sequence). The CDR3 extends over 15 amino acids. V shed 2 bases and J 2 bases; nucleotides not matched to a gene: 5. From the 5' RACE reads, TCRdb called clonotypes with MiXCR, one entry per CDR3 protein. Here the sample spans 150,000 to 200,000 distinct CDR3 sequences, 15% to 20% being singletons. This entry is derived from a study of CD8 T cells in ankylosing spondylitis. Whole-study findings and limits: Among TCR beta sequences, a motif of several highly homologous variants appeared characteristic of ankylosing spondylitis blood. Reactive arthritis synovial fluid and blood previously showed some of these motif variants.

The chain joins TRBV20-1 to TRBJ2-2; the match to TRBD1 covers 7 bases. The specimen was blood, either unsorted or a sorted T cell fraction (not recorded which). The clonotype was recovered from a male donor between 5 and 35 years old with ankylosing spondylitis or in good health (not recorded which). Here the CDR3 DNA reads TGCAGTGCTAGACCCTGGGACAGCAACACCGGGGAGCTGTTTTTT. This sequence encodes CSARPWDSNTGELFF.